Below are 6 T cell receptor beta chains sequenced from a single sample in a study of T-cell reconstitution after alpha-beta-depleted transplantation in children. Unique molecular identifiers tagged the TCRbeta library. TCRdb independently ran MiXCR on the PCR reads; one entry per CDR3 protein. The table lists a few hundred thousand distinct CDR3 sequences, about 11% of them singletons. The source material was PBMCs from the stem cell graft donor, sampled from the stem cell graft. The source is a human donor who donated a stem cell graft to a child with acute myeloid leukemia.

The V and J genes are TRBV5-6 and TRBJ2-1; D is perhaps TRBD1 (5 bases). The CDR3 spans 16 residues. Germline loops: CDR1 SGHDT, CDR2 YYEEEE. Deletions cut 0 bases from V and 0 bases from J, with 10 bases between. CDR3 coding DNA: TGTGCCAGCAGCTTGGCCGGGCAGGGCTCCTACAATGAGCAGTTCTTC. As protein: CASSLAGQGSYNEQFF.

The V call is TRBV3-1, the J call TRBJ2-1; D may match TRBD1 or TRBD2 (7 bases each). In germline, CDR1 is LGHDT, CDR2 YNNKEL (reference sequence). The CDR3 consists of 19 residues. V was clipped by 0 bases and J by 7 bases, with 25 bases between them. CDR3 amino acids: CASSQDLATGLQRGNEQFF. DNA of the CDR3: TGTGCCAGCAGCCAAGATCTGGCGACAGGGTTACAGCGGGGTAATGAGCAGTTCTTC.

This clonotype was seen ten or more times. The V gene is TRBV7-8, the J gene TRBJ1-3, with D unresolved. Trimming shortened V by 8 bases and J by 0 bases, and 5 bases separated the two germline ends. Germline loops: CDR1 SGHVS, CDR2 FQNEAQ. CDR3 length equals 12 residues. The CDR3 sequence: CASGASGNTIYF. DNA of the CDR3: TGTGCCAGCGGCGCCTCTGGAAACACCATATATTTT.

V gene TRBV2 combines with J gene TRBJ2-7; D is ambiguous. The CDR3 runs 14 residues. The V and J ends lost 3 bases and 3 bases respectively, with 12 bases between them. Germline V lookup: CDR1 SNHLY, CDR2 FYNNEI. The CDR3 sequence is CASSERPLRYEQYF. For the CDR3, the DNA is TGTGCCAGCAGTGAGCGGCCGCTACGCTACGAGCAGTACTTC.

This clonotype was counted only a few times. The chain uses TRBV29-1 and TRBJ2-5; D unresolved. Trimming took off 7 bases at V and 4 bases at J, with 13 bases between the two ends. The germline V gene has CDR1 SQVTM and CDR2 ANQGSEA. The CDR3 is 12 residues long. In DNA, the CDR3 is TGCAGCGCCGGACCTTCCCTAGAGACCCAGTACTTC. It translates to CSAGPSLETQYF. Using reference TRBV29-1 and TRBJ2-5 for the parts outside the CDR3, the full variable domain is SAVISQKPSRDICQRGTSLTIQCQVDSQVTMMFWYRQQPGQSLTLIATANQGSEATYESGFVIDKFPISRPNLTFSTLTVSNMSPEDSSIYLCSAGPSLETQYFGPGTRLLVL.

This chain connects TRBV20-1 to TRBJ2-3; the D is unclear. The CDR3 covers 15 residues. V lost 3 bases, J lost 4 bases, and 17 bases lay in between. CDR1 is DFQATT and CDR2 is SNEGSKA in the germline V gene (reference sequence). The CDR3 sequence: CSARAPAIPPDTQYF. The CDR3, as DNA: TGCAGTGCTAGGGCCCCAGCGATCCCCCCAGATACGCAGTATTTT.